The clone carrying this T cell receptor (beta chain) was counted between two and nine times. Its cognate antigen is unknown. The CDR3 is made up of 13 amino acids. Germline CDR1 is SGHNT and CDR2 is YYREEE (reference sequence). V lost 0 bases and J 4 bases, leaving 7 bases between the germline ends. This entry is derived from a study of T cell responses to AZD1222 COVID-19 vaccine. Only in-frame clones appear in the TCRdb table, and some are missing; sequencing was by immunoSEQ multiplex PCR. The sample lists roughly 120,000 clones; just over 85% were seen once. Study-wide results and caveats: Across the whole spike, CD4 TCRs peaked at regions 160-218 and 743-854.

The sequenced sample was peripheral blood, obtained on day 0 of MenACWY control vaccination. The TCR sequence derives from an adult in good health. The V and J genes are TRBV5-4 and TRBJ1-2, with D uncertain. The DNA for the CDR3 is TGTGCCAGCAGCTTGGGGCAGACCTATGGCTACACCTTC. This codes for CASSLGQTYGYTF.